Following are 31 T cell receptor beta chains from one sample sequenced in a study of CD8+ T cells in alopecia areata. Extracted from the samples, RNA was reverse transcribed into cDNA to serve as the sequencing template. Sequenced by immunoSEQ multiplex PCR; TCRdb stores in-frame clones only, minus some. The sample contains 140,000 or so clones, less than 75% of which appear only once. The specimen sequenced was CD8+ T cells sorted from blood. The receptors come from a human donor in good health.

In its sample, this clone was seen a few times. The CDR3: CASAQGSSNEQFF. For the CDR3, the DNA is TGTGCCAGTGCCCAGGGATCAAGCAATGAGCAGTTCTTC. The rearrangement uses TRBV19 and TRBJ2-1; the D gene is possibly TRBD1 (5 bases). V was pared by 8 bases and J by 6 bases, with 14 bases between. This CDR3 spans 13 amino acids. Germline V gene lookup returns CDR1 LNHDA and CDR2 SQIVND (reference sequence).

This CDR3 is CAWSPGSGVDEQYF. The CDR3 DNA is TGTGCCTGGAGCCCGGGATCGGGAGTCGACGAGCAGTACTTC. This chain connects TRBV30 to TRBJ2-7; weak D call: TRBD2 (6 bases). V was cut by 3 bases and J by 5 bases, with 17 bases left in between. The CDR3 has 14 residues. Germline CDR1 reads GTSNPN; CDR2 reads SVGIG (reference sequence).

V gene TRBV30 combines with J gene TRBJ1-5; tentatively, D is TRBD1 (6 bases). There are 13 residues in the CDR3. Germline V gene sequence: CDR1 GTSNPN, CDR2 SVGIG (reference sequence). V lost 5 bases and J lost 0, with 8 bases in between. The CDR3 region has the DNA TGTGCCTGGGGACAGTATAGCAATCAGCCCCAGCATTTT. It yields the protein CAWGQYSNQPQHF.

The chain recombines TRBV15 with TRBJ2-5; D not resolved. This CDR3 has 13 residues. The V gene lost 4 bases and the J gene lost 5 bases, with 11 bases spanning the gap. CDR1 is LNHNV and CDR2 is YYDKDF in the germline V gene (reference sequence). In DNA, the CDR3 is TGTGCCACCAGCAAAGGACGGATGGAGACCCAGTACTTC. Encoded protein: CATSKGRMETQYF.

This chain links TRBV5-6 with TRBJ2-1; 7 bases fit TRBD1. In germline, CDR1 is SGHDT, CDR2 YYEEEE. Germline trimming cut 2 bases from V and 2 bases from J; bases unmatched to any gene: 4. This CDR3 has 15 amino acids. The CDR3 is CASSFRRGPYNEQFF. CDR3 sequence (DNA): TGTGCCAGCAGCTTCCGAAGGGGGCCCTACAATGAGCAGTTCTTC.

The chain recombines TRBV12-5 with TRBJ2-7; tentatively, D is TRBD2 (6 bases). The CDR3 sequence is 11 residues long. The V end lost 8 bases, the J end lost 7 bases, and 12 bases lay between the germline ends. CDR1 is LGHNT and CDR2 is FRNRAP in the germline V gene. This CDR3 is CASTSGEEQYF. The CDR3 DNA reads as TGTGCTAGTACTTCGGGAGAGGAGCAGTACTTC.

The chain uses TRBV11-2 and TRBJ2-1; the D call may be TRBD1 or TRBD2 (5 bases each). Trimming shortened V by 4 bases and J by 9 bases, and 10 bases separated the two germline ends. Germline CDR1 reads SGHAT; CDR2 reads FQNNGV. The CDR3 has 12 residues. This chain's CDR3 is CASSSGRIEQFF. The CDR3 DNA reads as TGTGCCAGCAGCTCGGGACGAATTGAGCAGTTCTTC. The entire variable domain, with the rest obtained from reference TRBV11-2 and TRBJ2-1, is as follows: EAGVAQSPRYKIIEKRQSVAFWCNPISGHATLYWYQQILGQGPKLLIQFQNNGVVDDSQLPKDRFSAERLKGVDSTLKIQPAKLEDSAVYLCASSSGRIEQFFGPGTRLTVL.

The chain combines TRBV27 with TRBJ1-1; unclear D gene. There are 13 residues in the CDR3. Germline-derived CDR1 and CDR2 are MNHEY and SMNVEV (reference sequence). With 0 bases removed from V and 4 bases from J, the gap between germline ends came to 6 bases. The DNA of the CDR3 is TGTGCCAGCAGTTTATCGGACCGCACTGAAGCTTTCTTT. Protein product: CASSLSDRTEAFF.

A note on this clone: This sample also contains other DNA sequences that code for the same CDR3. J is TRBJ2-7 and V is TRBV15; 7 bases match TRBD2. Germline trimming cut 4 bases from V and 3 bases from J; bases unmatched to any gene: 0. The CDR3 consists of 12 residues. The germline V gene has CDR1 LNHNV and CDR2 YYDKDF (reference sequence). CDR3 in DNA: TGTGCCACCAGCACGGGGGGCTACGAGCAGTACTTC. As protein: CATSTGGYEQYF.

The chain couples TRBV14 to TRBJ2-1; 10 nucleotides align to TRBD2. Losses at the gene ends were 4 bases for V and 10 bases for J; bases not matched to a gene: 10. The CDR3 has 15 amino acids. Germline assignment: CDR1 SGHDN and CDR2 FVKESK. The CDR3: CASSRTLAGVGEQFF. DNA for the CDR3: TGTGCCAGCAGCCGTACTCTAGCGGGAGTGGGGGAGCAGTTCTTC.

The chain is built from TRBV29-1 and TRBJ2-4, with D unresolved. The CDR3 covers 15 residues. V was trimmed by 0 bases and J by 0 bases, leaving 9 bases between them. Germline CDR1 is SQVTM and CDR2 is ANQGSEA. CDR3 sequence: CSVEDRRLAKNIQYF. CDR3 in DNA: TGCAGCGTTGAAGATAGGCGGCTAGCCAAAAACATTCAGTACTTC.

The chain links TRBV29-1 to TRBJ1-2; the D gene is possibly TRBD1 (5 bases). Per germline, CDR1 SQVTM and CDR2 ANQGSEA. V was trimmed by 3 bases and J by 8 bases, leaving 22 bases between them. The CDR3 has 15 amino acids. The CDR3 DNA follows: TGCAGCGTTGAGGTGCGGGCCCTCGGGGGTAGAGGCTACACCTTC. The encoded protein is CSVEVRALGGRGYTF.

This clone was detected only once. The gene calls are TRBV6-5 and TRBJ2-1; 7 nucleotides agree with TRBD2. In germline, CDR1 is MNHEY, CDR2 SVGAGI. The trim removed 1 base at V and 7 bases at J, leaving 10 bases unmatched. The length of the CDR3 is 16 residues. CDR3 nucleotide sequence: TGTGCCAGCAGTTACTACGAGGGAGGGCCTGGTAATGAGCAGTTCTTC. Its translation: CASSYYEGGPGNEQFF.

The V call is TRBV10-3, the J call TRBJ2-2; TRBD2 matches at 8 bases. The CDR3 loop spans 16 amino acids. With 6 bases clipped from V and 3 bases from J, the junction kept 9 bases outside the gene matches. The V gene's germline CDR1 is ENHRY and CDR2 SYGVKD. DNA for the CDR3: TGTGCCATCAGCGATGGTACTAGCGGATACACCGGGGAGCTGTTTTTT. This encodes CAISDGTSGYTGELFF.

V gene TRBV4-1 combines with J gene TRBJ2-3, with 9 bases lining up with TRBD2. Germline V gene data show CDR1 as MGHRA and CDR2 as YSYEKL. The ends lost 4 bases at V and 0 bases at J; junction bases unmatched: 5. CDR3 size: 16 residues. The CDR3 sequence is CASSLVAGASTDTQYF. In DNA form, the CDR3 reads TGCGCCAGCAGCCTAGTAGCGGGAGCTAGCACAGATACGCAGTATTTT.

The chain has TRBV30 and TRBJ2-1, with 7 bases fitting TRBD1. J gave up 4 bases and V 0 bases, and 6 bases lay outside the gene matches. Germline CDR1 reads GTSNPN; CDR2 reads SVGIG (reference sequence). This CDR3 is built from 15 residues. Written as DNA, the CDR3 is TGTGCCTGGAGTGTACGCGGCAGGGGGTACAATGAGCAGTTCTTC. Encoded protein: CAWSVRGRGYNEQFF.

V usage is TRBV30 and J usage is TRBJ2-1, with D tentatively TRBD2 (5 bases). The germline V gene has CDR1 GTSNPN and CDR2 SVGIG (reference sequence). The CDR3 is 13 residues long. Trimming took off 3 bases at V and 8 bases at J, with 14 bases between the two ends. CDR3 DNA sequence: TGTGCCTGGAGAGATCCTAGCACACATGAGCAGTTCTTC. It yields the protein CAWRDPSTHEQFF.

The chain employs TRBV20-1 and TRBJ2-1; the D call may be TRBD1 or TRBD2 (5 bases each). This CDR3 is built from 11 residues. The germline V gene has CDR1 DFQATT and CDR2 SNEGSKA (reference sequence). The V end was cut by 6 bases, the J end by 7 bases, with 10 bases between. The CDR3: CSAPWGNEQFF. Written as DNA, the CDR3 is TGCAGTGCGCCCTGGGGGAATGAGCAGTTCTTC.

The chain employs TRBV7-2 and TRBJ2-1; 10 bases agree with TRBD1. Trimming took 4 bases from V and 8 from J; bases not matched to a gene: 8. Germline CDR1 and CDR2: SGHTA and FQGNSA. CDR3 length equals 15 residues. Written as DNA, the CDR3 is TGTGCCAGCAGCTCAACCGACAGGGGGCTGGATGAGCAGTTCTTC. Protein sequence: CASSSTDRGLDEQFF.

The chain links TRBV2 to TRBJ2-5, with 15 bases fitting TRBD2. This CDR3 region has 16 residues. Germline trimming cut 6 bases from V and 4 bases from J; bases unmatched to any gene: 6. Germline values: CDR1 SNHLY, CDR2 FYNNEI. CDR3 region: CASSSPGLAGGETQYF. CDR3 bases: TGTGCCAGCAGCAGCCCGGGACTAGCGGGAGGAGAGACCCAGTACTTC.

J is TRBJ1-2 and V is TRBV29-1; 9 nucleotides line up with TRBD1. This CDR3 spans 14 amino acids. Trimming cost V 3 bases and J 2 bases; bases outside gene matches: 4. Germline V lookup: CDR1 SQVTM, CDR2 ANQGSEA. The CDR3 region is CSVDRQGVNYGYTF. The CDR3 DNA reads TGCAGCGTTGACCGACAGGGGGTGAACTATGGCTACACCTTC.

This chain connects TRBV29-1 to TRBJ2-3, with D perhaps TRBD1 or TRBD2 (6 bases each). The length of the CDR3 is 14 residues. The ends were cut back, 6 bases at V and 8 bases at J, with 21 bases in the middle. Per the germline V gene, CDR1 is SQVTM and CDR2 is ANQGSEA. CDR3 loop: CSVLGGRGGATQYF. DNA for the CDR3: TGCAGCGTCCTAGGGGGACGCGGCGGGGCTACGCAGTATTTT.

The genes are TRBV2 and TRBJ2-2, with 10 bases identical to TRBD2. In germline, CDR1 is SNHLY, CDR2 FYNNEI. The CDR3 is 15 amino acids. After removal of 8 bases from V and 3 bases from J, the junction contained 6 bases not matched to a gene. The CDR3 region has the DNA TGTGCCAGCCAACTAGCGGGACTTCACACCGGGGAGCTGTTTTTT. This translates into CASQLAGLHTGELFF.

The sample holds one count of this clone. The chain combines TRBV29-1 with TRBJ2-2; 8 nucleotides line up with TRBD1. J was trimmed by 7 bases and V by 7 bases; bases with no gene match: 2. The CDR3 loop spans 11 amino acids. Germline V CDR1 and CDR2: SQVTM, ANQGSEA. The CDR3 here is CSATGGGELFF. CDR3 DNA sequence: TGCAGCGCTACAGGGGGCGGGGAGCTGTTTTTT.

The V and J genes are TRBV7-3 and TRBJ2-1; 10 bases are shared with TRBD2. The CDR3 consists of 15 residues. The germline CDR1 and CDR2 sequences are SGHTA and FQGTGA. The V gene end was trimmed by 2 bases and the J gene end by 7 bases; junction bases not matched to a gene: 5. The CDR3 DNA reads TGTGCCAGCAGCTTACTAGCGGGAGTAATAAATGAGCAGTTCTTC. It yields the protein CASSLLAGVINEQFF. The full variable domain, completed using reference TRBV7-3 and TRBJ2-1, is GAGVSQTPSNKVTEKGKYVELRCDPISGHTALYWYRQSLGQGPEFLIYFQGTGAADDSGLPNDRFFAVRPEGSVSTLKIQRTERGDSAVYLCASSLLAGVINEQFFGPGTRLTVL.

A few counts support this clone. This rearrangement joins TRBV6-5 to TRBJ2-2; D may be TRBD2 (7 bases). The V and J ends lost 5 bases and 6 bases respectively, with 13 bases between them. Germline CDR1 and CDR2: MNHEY and SVGAGI. The CDR3 consists of 14 residues. Here the CDR3 DNA reads TGTGCCAGCAGTGAAGGGGGGGCCTCCGGGGAGCTGTTTTTT. Protein: CASSEGGASGELFF.

The chain joins TRBV10-1 to TRBJ2-5, with D perhaps matching TRBD2 (5 bases). V lost 0 bases, J lost 1 base, and 9 bases lay in between. Germline-derived CDR1 and CDR2 are WNHNN and SYGVQD (reference sequence). The CDR3 totals 15 residues. Here the CDR3 DNA reads TGCGCCAGCAGTGAGTCCGTGGGGAGCCAAGAGACCCAGTACTTC. It specifies CASSESVGSQETQYF.

The gene calls are TRBV2 and TRBJ2-5; TRBD2 matches 10 bases. The length of the CDR3 is 15 residues. The trim removed 3 bases at V and 4 bases at J, leaving 5 bases unmatched. The germline gives CDR1 SNHLY, CDR2 FYNNEI. CDR3 residues: CASSDGLAVPETQYF. The CDR3 DNA sequence: TGTGCCAGCAGTGATGGACTAGCGGTTCCAGAGACCCAGTACTTC.

The V and J genes are TRBV7-8 and TRBJ1-5; D remains ambiguous. The germline V gene has CDR1 SGHVS and CDR2 FQNEAQ. With 5 bases removed from V and 5 bases from J, the gap between germline ends came to 13 bases. This CDR3 is 14 amino acids long. CDR3 sequence (DNA): TGTGCCAGCAGCCCCTTTTTGGCGGATCAGCCCCAGCATTTT. Amino acids: CASSPFLADQPQHF.

CDR3 residues: CSVGQGSYNEQFF. The CDR3 nucleotides read TGCAGCGTTGGACAGGGCTCCTACAATGAGCAGTTCTTC. The J gene is TRBJ2-1, the V gene TRBV29-1; 7 bases are shared with TRBD1. The ends lost 4 bases at V and 0 bases at J; junction bases unmatched: 0. Germline-derived CDR1 and CDR2 are SQVTM and ANQGSEA. The CDR3 spans 13 residues.

In this sample, this clone turned up a few times. The rearrangement joins TRBV29-1 to TRBJ1-2; no definite D call. V was pared by 7 bases and J by 0 bases, with 9 bases between. CDR3 length equals 12 residues. CDR1 and CDR2 from the germline V gene are SQVTM and ANQGSEA. CDR3 nucleotide sequence: TGCAGCGCGGTGGGGTCTAACTATGGCTACACCTTC. This encodes CSAVGSNYGYTF.